This TCR beta chain was sequenced for a study of graft-versus-host responses after intestinal transplantation. In the study overall: The study gave all recipients anti-thymocyte globulin induction, then tacrolimus and steroids for about 3 years. Study-wide results and caveats: Graft-versus-host to host-versus-graft clonal ratios in allografts were high in patients with graft-donor T cell macrochimerism. Researchers found peak circulating GvH clone levels linked to early post-transplant HvG declines. Some GvH clones were seen earlier in gut or blood, suggesting intestinal origin.

Assay used: immunoSEQ multiplex PCR; TCRdb lists only in-frame clones, some missing. The table lists around 20,000 clones, about four fifths of them singletons, with around 1.9% in the top ten. The sample holds a few counts of this clone. What it binds is not known. CDR3 length equals 16 residues. Looked up from germline, CDR1 is MNHNS and CDR2 is SASEGT. The V gene end was trimmed by 3 bases and the J gene end by 3 bases; junction bases not matched to a gene: 10. The receptor was derived from a human patient who received an intestinal transplant, so some T cells may come from the graft donor. The chain uses TRBV6-1 and TRBJ2-7, with 8 bases that match TRBD2. The sequencing here drew on PBMCs, taken 14 days after transplant. CDR3 DNA: TGTGCCAGCAGTGATGCGGGGGGATTGTTTTACTACGAGCAGTACTTC. Amino acid sequence: CASSDAGGLFYYEQYF.